The rows below give T cell receptor beta chains drawn from one sample of a study of spatial heterogeneity in lung cancer. TCRdb reprocessed the 5' RACE reads via MiXCR and lists one record per CDR3 protein. The table records some 100,000 distinct CDR3 sequences, approximately 4.7% of them present only once. The specimen comprised lung tumor tissue, sampled at surgery. The receptors derive from a male donor with early-stage non-small cell lung cancer. Each CDR3 is given with its conserved first and last residue. The order of the fields is V gene, D gene, CDR3 length, clone size, J gene, CDR3 protein, CDR3 DNA. The D gene is left open where the match is weak. A row's size may be missing; if present it is once, few, many or a size class.

TRBV24-1,NA,16,many,TRBJ2-2,CATTLGGGRKTGELFF,TGTGCCACCACCCTGGGAGGCGGGCGAAAGACCGGGGAGCTGTTTTTT
TRBV12-3/TRBV12-4,TRBD1,14,many,TRBJ2-7,CASRPGQLSYEQYF,TGTGCCAGCAGGCCGGGACAGCTGTCCTACGAGCAGTACTTC
TRBV14,NA,11,many,TRBJ1-1,CASGRTTEAFF,TGTGCCAGCGGTAGAACCACTGAAGCTTTCTTT
TRBV6-5,NA,14,many,TRBJ1-5,CASSNGVVGWPQHF,TGTGCCAGCAGCAACGGTGTTGTGGGATGGCCCCAGCATTTT
TRBV5-1,NA,14,NA,TRBJ1-4,CASSPTGTREKLFF,TGCGCCAGCAGCCCCACAGGGACAAGGGAAAAACTGTTTTTT
TRBV7-6,NA,13,few,TRBJ2-5,CASSWKEQETQYF,TGTGCCAGCAGCTGGAAAGAACAAGAGACCCAGTACTTC
TRBV6-2/TRBV6-3,NA,14,few,TRBJ2-7,CASKQPATVHEQYF,TGTGCCAGCAAGCAACCCGCGACCGTCCACGAGCAGTACTTC
TRBV10-2,NA,14,few,TRBJ1-1,CASSDRRVNTEAFF,TGCGCCAGCAGTGATCGCAGGGTAAACACTGAAGCTTTCTTT
TRBV28,NA,17,many,TRBJ1-5,CASSSLGGSYSNQPQHF,TGTGCCAGCAGTTCCCTTGGGGGCTCCTATAGCAATCAGCCCCAGCATTTT
TRBV5-1,TRBD2,14,many,TRBJ2-1,CASSFTSGTSEQFF,TGCGCCAGCAGCTTTACTAGCGGGACCAGTGAGCAGTTCTTC
TRBV2,NA,15,many,TRBJ1-3,CASSEKAHSGNTIYF,TGTGCCAGCAGTGAAAAGGCGCACTCTGGAAACACCATATATTTT
TRBV10-3,NA,13,NA,TRBJ1-2,CASFQTTGDGYTF,TGTGCCTCCTTTCAGACGACGGGGGATGGCTACACCTTC
TRBV5-6,NA,12,many,TRBJ1-1,CASSLAEGQAFF,TGTGCCAGCAGCTTGGCGGAGGGCCAAGCTTTCTTT
TRBV5-1,NA,13,many,TRBJ1-1,CASSVIQGTEAFF,TGCGCCAGCAGCGTAATACAGGGTACTGAAGCTTTCTTT
TRBV7-2,TRBD1,15,many,TRBJ1-5,CASSLEGQFNQPQHF,TGTGCCAGCAGCTTAGAGGGACAGTTCAATCAGCCCCAGCATTTT
TRBV14,TRBD1,17,many,TRBJ2-6,CASWTGQGFSGANVLTF,TGTGCCAGCTGGACCGGACAGGGATTCTCTGGGGCCAACGTCCTGACTTTC
TRBV28,NA,12,NA,TRBJ1-2,CASTPRLNGYTF,TGTGCCAGCACCCCCAGATTGAATGGCTACACCTTC
TRBV5-4,NA,14,many,TRBJ1-1,CASSVQGSATEAFF,TGTGCCAGCAGCGTGCAGGGGTCGGCCACTGAAGCTTTCTTT
TRBV5-5,TRBD2,15,NA,TRBJ2-5,CASGERGTTTETQYF,TGTGCCAGCGGCGAGCGGGGGACCACTACAGAGACCCAGTACTTC
TRBV27,NA,13,few,TRBJ2-1,CASSSFPTPSQFF,TGTGCCAGCAGTTCTTTCCCGACACCTTCTCAGTTCTTC
TRBV6-1,NA,16,many,TRBJ1-5,CASSWGSSRSNQPQHF,TGTGCCAGCAGTTGGGGGTCTAGCCGGAGCAATCAGCCCCAGCATTTT
TRBV27,TRBD1,15,few,TRBJ1-5,CASSWTGGLFQPQHF,TGTGCCAGCAGTTGGACAGGGGGCTTGTTTCAGCCCCAGCATTTT
TRBV6-1,NA,13,many,TRBJ2-7,CASSARGFYEQYF,TGTGCCAGCAGTGCTCGGGGGTTCTACGAGCAGTACTTC
TRBV5-1,NA,17,many,TRBJ2-6,CASSLTGSNSGANVLTF,TGCGCCAGCAGCTTAACAGGGAGTAACTCTGGGGCCAACGTCCTGACTTTC
TRBV15,NA,16,many,TRBJ2-2,CATSTRPNSNTGELFF,TGTGCCACCAGCACCAGACCGAACTCCAACACCGGGGAGCTGTTTTTT
TRBV28,NA,12,many,TRBJ1-6,CASSSGGSPLHF,TGTGCCAGCAGTTCGGGGGGATCACCCCTCCACTTT
TRBV6-5,NA,14,many,TRBJ1-5,CASGRTRATQPQHF,TGTGCCAGCGGCCGTACGAGGGCTACTCAGCCCCAGCATTTT
TRBV4-1,TRBD2,18,many,TRBJ2-1,CASSQNLAGLVSDNEQFF,TGCGCCAGCAGCCAAAACCTAGCGGGATTGGTTTCGGACAATGAGCAGTTCTTC
TRBV28,NA,18,many,TRBJ2-7,CASSLFGHAVQRGYEQYF,TGTGCCAGCAGTTTATTCGGACACGCAGTACAGCGCGGCTACGAGCAGTACTTC
TRBV12-3/TRBV12-4,TRBD2,15,many,TRBJ2-1,CASNPGLAGYNEQFF,TGTGCCAGCAATCCGGGACTAGCGGGATACAATGAGCAGTTCTTC
TRBV20-1,NA,13,many,TRBJ2-7,CSARDKRTYEQYF,TGCAGTGCTAGAGATAAGAGAACTTACGAGCAGTACTTC
TRBV28,NA,17,many,TRBJ1-1,CASSLLESLSLNTEAFF,TGTGCCAGCAGTTTATTGGAGTCCCTTTCCTTGAACACTGAAGCTTTCTTT
TRBV12-5,NA,15,many,TRBJ1-2,CASGEAIETLYGYTF,TGTGCTAGTGGCGAAGCTATCGAGACCCTATATGGCTACACCTTC
TRBV5-6,NA,14,many,TRBJ2-3,CASSLRAATDTQYF,TGTGCCAGCAGCTTGCGCGCCGCCACAGATACGCAGTATTTT
TRBV12-3/TRBV12-4,NA,13,many,TRBJ2-7,CASSQGRLGEQYF,TGTGCCAGCAGTCAGGGACGTTTGGGCGAGCAGTACTTC
TRBV3-1,NA,13,many,TRBJ2-2,CASSQLRGGELFF,TGTGCCAGCAGCCAACTTCGGGGCGGGGAGCTGTTTTTT
TRBV12-3/TRBV12-4,TRBD1,14,many,TRBJ2-5,CASSGTGSSETQYF,TGTGCCAGCTCTGGGACAGGGTCTTCAGAGACCCAGTACTTC
TRBV7-9,NA,14,NA,TRBJ2-3,CASSLGRVPVTQYF,TGTGCCAGCAGCTTGGGGCGCGTCCCAGTTACGCAGTATTTT
TRBV27,TRBD1,19,many,TRBJ1-5,CASSAIRDRGVSSNQPQHF,TGTGCCAGCAGTGCCATCCGGGACAGGGGTGTTTCTAGCAATCAGCCCCAGCATTTT
TRBV10-1,NA,13,many,TRBJ2-7,CASSENPTYEQYF,TGCGCCAGCAGTGAGAATCCCACCTACGAGCAGTACTTC
TRBV9,NA,13,NA,TRBJ2-7,CASSVIPGYEQYF,TGTGCCAGCAGCGTTATCCCCGGATACGAGCAGTACTTC
TRBV4-1,NA,17,many,TRBJ2-2,CASSRRTSSPVTGELFF,TGCGCCAGCAGCCGGCGAACTAGCTCCCCGGTCACCGGGGAGCTGTTTTTT
TRBV20-1,NA,11,many,TRBJ2-3,CSATRTDTQYF,TGCAGTGCTACTCGCACAGATACGCAGTATTTT
TRBV6-5,NA,14,many,TRBJ2-7,CASSYTGTLYEQYF,TGTGCCAGCAGTTACACCGGAACCCTCTACGAGCAGTACTTC
TRBV20-1,NA,16,NA,TRBJ1-6,CSARNRVISYNSPLHF,TGCAGTGCTCGAAACAGGGTGATCTCCTATAATTCACCCCTCCACTTT
TRBV13,NA,14,many,TRBJ1-1,CASSLRDLNTEAFF,TGTGCCAGCAGCTTAAGGGACTTGAACACTGAAGCTTTCTTT
TRBV11-3,NA,13,many,TRBJ2-1,CASSLTGTVEQFF,TGTGCCAGCAGCTTGACAGGTACGGTTGAGCAGTTCTTC
TRBV18,TRBD1,15,many,TRBJ2-7,CASSARTGDLHEQYF,TGTGCCAGCTCCGCCCGGACAGGGGACCTGCACGAGCAGTACTTC
TRBV28,TRBD1,15,NA,TRBJ2-1,CASSSRDRINNEQFF,TGTGCCAGCAGTTCCCGGGACAGGATTAACAATGAGCAGTTCTTC
TRBV28,NA,16,many,TRBJ2-1,CASSFRGLSKYNEQFF,TGTGCCAGCAGTTTCAGGGGACTGAGCAAATACAATGAGCAGTTCTTC
TRBV9,NA,16,few,TRBJ1-4,CASSVGPSPWGEKLFF,TGTGCCAGCAGCGTTGGGCCTTCCCCTTGGGGTGAAAAACTGTTTTTT
TRBV20-1,NA,17,many,TRBJ1-6,CSARDRVIGRNNSPLHF,TGCAGTGCTAGAGATCGGGTGATTGGGCGGAATAATTCACCCCTCCACTTT
TRBV28,TRBD2,17,many,TRBJ2-1,CASSFLNLGRESYEQFF,TGTGCCAGCAGTTTCCTTAACCTAGGGCGGGAGAGTTATGAGCAGTTCTTC
TRBV7-8,NA,16,many,TRBJ2-2,CASSSLGPTNTGELFF,TGTGCCAGCAGCTCCCTCGGCCCAACGAACACCGGGGAGCTGTTTTTT
TRBV28,NA,15,many,TRBJ2-3,CASKWAGPQTDTQYF,TGTGCCAGCAAGTGGGCCGGGCCTCAGACAGATACGCAGTATTTT
TRBV5-1,TRBD1,14,many,TRBJ2-1,CASSFDRDYNEQFF,TGCGCCAGCAGCTTTGACAGGGACTACAATGAGCAGTTCTTC
TRBV6-6,TRBD1,15,many,TRBJ1-4,CASSYSSQGGEKLFF,TGTGCCAGCAGTTACTCGAGTCAGGGGGGCGAAAAACTGTTTTTT
TRBV5-1,NA,14,NA,TRBJ2-7,CASTKLGSAYEQYF,TGCGCCAGTACCAAACTGGGGTCGGCCTACGAGCAGTACTTC